This T cell receptor beta chain was sequenced in a study of post-analysis software for immune sequencing data. Study summary: Included among the disease courses, which were recorded for the cohort, were relapsing-remitting, secondary progressive and progressive-relapsing multiple sclerosis.

Every TCR beta cDNA library bore unique molecular identifiers. T cells, roughly 1 to 10 million of them, yielded some 500,000 cDNA molecules. MiXCR, run by TCRdb on the PCR reads, gives a single entry per CDR3 protein. Counted here are over 250,000 distinct CDR3 sequences, around 34% occurring once; the ten biggest clones make up under 5.5%. CDR3 length: 13 residues. Germline-derived CDR1 and CDR2 are LGHDT and YNNKEL (reference sequence). Study-level results: F measure clustering grouped samples strongly by preparation batch. Significantly lower normalized Chao1 diversity was seen in multiple sclerosis patients than in controls. The study found TRBV5-6, TRBV5-1 and TRBV20-1 among a few TRBV segments more frequent in patients than controls.

With respect to this clonotype: Its specificity is unknown. The junction differs from germline at one of its ends, possibly a read error.

This chain uses TRBV3-1 with TRBJ2-6; D gene ambiguous. Sequenced sample: blood. This clonotype was sampled from a girl under 18 with multiple sclerosis. Here the CDR3 DNA reads TGTGCCAGCAGCCACGGTGGGGTCAACGTCCTGACTTTC. Amino acids: CASSHGGVNVLTF. The full variable domain, with the rest looked up from reference TRBV3-1 and TRBJ2-6, is DTAVSQTPKYLVTQMGNDKSIKCEQNLGHDTMYWYKQDSKKFLKIMFSYNNKELIINETVPNRFSPKSPDKAHLNLHINSLELGDSAVYFCASSHGGVNVLTFGAGSRLTVL.